Following are 10 T cell receptor beta chains from one sample sequenced in a study of blood T cells in healthy people across ages. For the second PCR, which ran for about 7 to 12 cycles, a sample-barcoded 5' primer and a J-beta primer mix were used. TCRdb called the 5' RACE reads again in MiXCR, with one record for every CDR3 protein. In the table there are about 720,000 distinct CDR3 sequences, 22% of which are singletons. The sample consisted of blood. These receptors were taken from an older man in good health.

This sequence joins TRBV6-5 and TRBJ2-4, with D perhaps TRBD1 or TRBD2 (5 bases each). Per the germline V gene, CDR1 is MNHEY and CDR2 is SVGAGI. Trimming removed 6 bases from V and 2 bases from J, with 17 bases in between. The CDR3 has 16 amino acids. CDR3 region: CASSPGTRSPKNIQYF. CDR3 DNA: TGTGCCAGCAGCCCCGGGACGCGAAGTCCCAAAAACATTCAGTACTTC.

There are many counts of this clonotype. The chain recombines TRBV5-4 with TRBJ2-5; no reliable D call. The CDR3 has 13 residues. Trimming stripped 4 bases from V and 1 base from J, with 8 bases between. Germline loops: CDR1 SGHNT, CDR2 YYREEE (reference sequence). CDR3 region: CASSPTTQETQYF. Written as DNA, the CDR3 is TGTGCCAGCAGCCCTACAACCCAAGAGACCCAGTACTTC.

The genes are TRBV7-9 and TRBJ2-3; TRBD1 matches at 8 bases. The ends lost 1 base at V and 4 bases at J; junction bases unmatched: 7. Germline CDR1 reads SEHNR; CDR2 reads FQNEAQ (reference sequence). CDR3 length: 16 amino acids. The CDR3 coding sequence is TGTGCCAGCAGCTTAGGAGGACAGGGTTTTGCAGATACGCAGTATTTT. Translated, it gives CASSLGGQGFADTQYF. Based on the CDR3 plus reference TRBV7-9 and TRBJ2-3, the full variable domain is DTGVSQNPRHKITKRGQNVTFRCDPISEHNRLYWYRQTLGQGPEFLTYFQNEAQLEKSRLLSDRFSAERPKGSFSTLEIQRTEQGDSAMYLCASSLGGQGFADTQYFGPGTRLTVL.

V gene TRBV6-5 combines with J gene TRBJ1-2; maybe TRBD1 (6 bases). Trimming removed 0 bases from V and 4 bases from J, with 15 bases in between. This CDR3 is 16 amino acids long. Germline assignment: CDR1 MNHEY and CDR2 SVGAGI. CDR3 loop: CASSYSRDILRYGYTF. DNA for the CDR3: TGTGCCAGCAGTTACTCGCGGGACATCCTTCGCTATGGCTACACCTTC.

This clonotype showed up just a few times. The chain is built from TRBV12-3 or TRBV12-4 and TRBJ2-7; D unclear. Gene TRBJ2-1 matches the end of the DNA better, so the J call may be wrong. The CDR3 totals 14 residues. The CDR3 DNA reads TGTGCCAGCAGTTTAGGGCACGTGGGCAATGAGCAGTTCTTC. This sequence encodes CASSLGHVGNEQFF.

This clonotype was counted only a few times. The rearrangement joins TRBV12-3 or TRBV12-4 to TRBJ2-1, with TRBD2 matching over 10 bases. V was clipped by 6 bases and J by 3 bases; unmatched bases: 8. The CDR3 extends over 16 amino acids. The CDR3 DNA is TGTGCCAGCAGATCTCTAGCGGGGGCTTTCTACAATGAGCAGTTCTTC. Translation: CASRSLAGAFYNEQFF.

This clonotype was seen more than once but under ten times. The chain uses TRBV9 and TRBJ1-4; D is unclear. The CDR3 spans 15 residues. V dropped 4 bases and J dropped 3 bases, with 13 bases sitting between them. Germline CDR1 and CDR2: SGDLS and YYNGEE. The CDR3 region is CASSNFDGSNEKLFF. DNA for the CDR3: TGTGCCAGCAGCAATTTTGATGGGTCTAATGAAAAACTGTTTTTT.

The V gene is TRBV30, the J gene TRBJ1-2; TRBD1 agrees at 8 bases. CDR3 length: 14 residues. Per the germline V gene, CDR1 is GTSNPN and CDR2 is SVGIG (reference sequence). Trimming at V came to 2 bases and at J to 3 bases, leaving 5 bases not matched to a gene. The CDR3 DNA reads TGTGCCTGGAGTATTGGACAGGGCGACTATGGCTACACCTTC. Protein product: CAWSIGQGDYGYTF.

This clonotype has more than one count but fewer than ten. V and J are TRBV10-3 and TRBJ1-2; D unclear. CDR3 length: 14 amino acids. The V end was cut by 0 bases, the J end by 0 bases, with 5 bases between. Germline V gene data show CDR1 as ENHRY and CDR2 as SYGVKD. In DNA, the CDR3 is TGTGCCATCAGTGAGTCGGGAGCTAACTATGGCTACACCTTC. Protein sequence: CAISESGANYGYTF.

The V call is TRBV5-1, the J call TRBJ2-5; TRBD2 is a possible D gene (6 bases). Germline values: CDR1 SGHRS, CDR2 YFSETQ. CDR3 size: 17 residues. V was trimmed by 1 base and J by 0 bases, leaving 16 bases between them. The CDR3 DNA is TGCGCCAGCAGCTTGCTACCGGGGACTTCGTACCAAGAGACCCAGTACTTC. This sequence encodes CASSLLPGTSYQETQYF.